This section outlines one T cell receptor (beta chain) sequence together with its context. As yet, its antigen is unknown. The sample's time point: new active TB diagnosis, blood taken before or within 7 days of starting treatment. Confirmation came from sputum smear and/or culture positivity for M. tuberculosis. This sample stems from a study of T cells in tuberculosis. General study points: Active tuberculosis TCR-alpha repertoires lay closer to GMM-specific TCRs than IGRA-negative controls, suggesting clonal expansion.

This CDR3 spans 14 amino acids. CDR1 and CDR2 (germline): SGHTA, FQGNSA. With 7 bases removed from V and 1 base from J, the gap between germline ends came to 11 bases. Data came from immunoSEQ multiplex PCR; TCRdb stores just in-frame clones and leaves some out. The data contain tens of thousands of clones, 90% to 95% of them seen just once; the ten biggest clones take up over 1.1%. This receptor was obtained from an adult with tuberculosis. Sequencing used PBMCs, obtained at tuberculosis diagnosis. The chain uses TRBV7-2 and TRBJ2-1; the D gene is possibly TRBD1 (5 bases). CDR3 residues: CASTMGRSYNEQFF. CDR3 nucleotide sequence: TGTGCCAGCACCATGGGGCGGTCCTACAATGAGCAGTTCTTC.